This T cell receptor beta chain was recorded in a study of cytomegalovirus exposure and HLA in healthy donors. Findings and limits, study-wide: The HLA-A and HLA-B alleles of most subjects were reportedly predicted accurately from TCR beta sequences. Judged likely to be a sequencing artifact was a cluster of highly shared sequence variants.

The study sampled nominally healthy donors, though unrecorded immune exposures were likely. With respect to this clone: The antigen is not known.

The study ran its PCR with 60 Vbeta and 13 Jbeta primers. Measured with immunoSEQ multiplex PCR; TCRdb has only the in-frame clones, and not every one. The sample includes roughly 140,000 clones, 70% to 85% of them seen just once. The CDR3 runs to 14 residues. Germline V lookup: CDR1 SQVTM, CDR2 ANQGSEA. V dropped 6 bases and J dropped 4; count of bases not matched to a gene: 11. This TCR was recovered from a male donor in good health and CMV-seronegative. This chain connects TRBV29-1 to TRBJ2-7; 8 positions agree with TRBD1. Sequencing was performed on PBMCs. CDR3 protein: CSVSGGQGGYEQYF. The CDR3 nucleotides read TGCAGCGTCTCAGGGGGCCAGGGTGGTTACGAGCAGTACTTC.